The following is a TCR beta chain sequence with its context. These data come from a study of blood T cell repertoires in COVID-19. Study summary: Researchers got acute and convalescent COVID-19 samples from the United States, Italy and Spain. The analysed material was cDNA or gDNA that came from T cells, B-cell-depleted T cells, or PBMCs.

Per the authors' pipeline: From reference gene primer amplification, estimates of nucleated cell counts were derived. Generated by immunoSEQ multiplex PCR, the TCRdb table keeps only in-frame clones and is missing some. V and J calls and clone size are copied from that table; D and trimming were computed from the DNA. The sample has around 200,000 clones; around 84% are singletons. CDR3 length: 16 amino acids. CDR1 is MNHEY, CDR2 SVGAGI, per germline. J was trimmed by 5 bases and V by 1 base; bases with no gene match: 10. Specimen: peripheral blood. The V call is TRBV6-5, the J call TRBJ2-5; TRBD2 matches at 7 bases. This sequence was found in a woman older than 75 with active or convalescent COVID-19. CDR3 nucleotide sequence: TGTGCCAGCAGTTACTACCCTGCGGGAGTGTCGGAGACCCAGTACTTC. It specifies CASSYYPAGVSETQYF.